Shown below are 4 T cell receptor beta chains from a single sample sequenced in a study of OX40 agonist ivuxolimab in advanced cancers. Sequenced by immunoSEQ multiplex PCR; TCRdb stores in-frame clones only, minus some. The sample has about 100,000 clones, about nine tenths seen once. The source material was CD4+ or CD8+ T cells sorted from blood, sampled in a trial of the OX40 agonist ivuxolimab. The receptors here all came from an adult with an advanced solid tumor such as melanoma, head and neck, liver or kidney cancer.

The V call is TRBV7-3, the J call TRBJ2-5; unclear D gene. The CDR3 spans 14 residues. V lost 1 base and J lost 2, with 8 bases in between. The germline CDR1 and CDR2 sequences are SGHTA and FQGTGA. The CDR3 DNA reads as TGTGCCAGCAGCTTAAACGGCAGACAAGAGACCCAGTACTTC. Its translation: CASSLNGRQETQYF. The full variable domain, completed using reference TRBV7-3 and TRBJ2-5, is GAGVSQTPSNKVTEKGKYVELRCDPISGHTALYWYRQSLGQGPEFLIYFQGTGAADDSGLPNDRFFAVRPEGSVSTLKIQRTERGDSAVYLCASSLNGRQETQYFGPGTRLLVL.

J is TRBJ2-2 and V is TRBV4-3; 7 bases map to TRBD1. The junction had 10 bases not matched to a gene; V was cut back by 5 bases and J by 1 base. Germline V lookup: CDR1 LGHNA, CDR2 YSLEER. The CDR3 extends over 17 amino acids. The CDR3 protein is CASSEMAGTENTGELFF. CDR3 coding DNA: TGCGCCAGCAGCGAAATGGCCGGGACAGAGAACACCGGGGAGCTGTTTTTT.

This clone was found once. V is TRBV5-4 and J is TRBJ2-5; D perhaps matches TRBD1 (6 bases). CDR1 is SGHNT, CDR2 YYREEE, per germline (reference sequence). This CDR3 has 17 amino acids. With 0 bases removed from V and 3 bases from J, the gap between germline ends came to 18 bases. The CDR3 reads CASSLAVGGGEKETQYF. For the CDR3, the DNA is TGTGCCAGCAGCTTGGCCGTAGGGGGTGGGGAAAAAGAGACCCAGTACTTC.

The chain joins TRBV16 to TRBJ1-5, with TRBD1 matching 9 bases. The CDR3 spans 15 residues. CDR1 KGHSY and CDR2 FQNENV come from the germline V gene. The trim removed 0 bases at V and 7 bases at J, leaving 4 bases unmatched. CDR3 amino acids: CASSQSTGGGQPQHF. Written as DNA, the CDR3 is TGTGCCAGCAGCCAATCCACAGGGGGCGGGCAGCCCCAGCATTTT.